The count of the clone carrying this T cell receptor beta chain is one. Its matching antigen is unknown. The assay used deep level. The assay was immunoSEQ multiplex PCR, and TCRdb's table has in-frame clones only and misses some. The sample carries approximately 2.1 million clones, 93% recorded once. This sample is part of a study of shared clonotypes between healthy human individuals. Trimming removed 5 bases from V and 2 bases from J, with 8 bases in between. Germline CDR1 and CDR2: MNHEY and SVGAGI. The CDR3 length is 13 residues. Findings and caveats of the study: In a few donors, around 5% of naive CD4 clonotypes appeared in common.

This chain joins TRBV6-5 and TRBJ2-3; D perhaps matches TRBD1 (5 bases). The TCR comes from a man aged 18 to 29 in good health. Some clones in this sample may be carry-over from other donors' samples. Material for sequencing was naive CD4+ T cells from PBMCs. Noted subset: CD45RA+ positively selected. Here the CDR3 reads CASSQGPTDTQYF. In DNA, the CDR3 is TGTGCCAGCAGTCAGGGTCCCACAGATACGCAGTATTTT.